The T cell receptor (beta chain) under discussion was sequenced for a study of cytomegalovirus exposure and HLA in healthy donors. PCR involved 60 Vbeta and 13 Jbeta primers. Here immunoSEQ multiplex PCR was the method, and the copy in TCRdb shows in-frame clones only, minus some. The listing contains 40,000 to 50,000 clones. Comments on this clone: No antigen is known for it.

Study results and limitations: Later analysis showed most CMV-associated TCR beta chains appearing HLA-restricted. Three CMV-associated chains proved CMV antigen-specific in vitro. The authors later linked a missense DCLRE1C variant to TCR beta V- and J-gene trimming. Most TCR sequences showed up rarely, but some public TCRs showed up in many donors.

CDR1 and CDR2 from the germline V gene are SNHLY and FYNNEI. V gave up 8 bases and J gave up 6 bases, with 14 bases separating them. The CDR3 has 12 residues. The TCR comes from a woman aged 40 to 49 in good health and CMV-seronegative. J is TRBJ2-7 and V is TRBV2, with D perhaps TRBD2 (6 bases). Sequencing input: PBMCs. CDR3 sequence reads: CASGGDSSEQYF. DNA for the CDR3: TGTGCCAGCGGAGGGGACTCTTCCGAGCAGTACTTC.